The sequence of this T cell receptor (beta chain) was determined in a study of radiotherapy plus CTLA-4 blockade in lung cancer. Clones were sequenced by immunoSEQ multiplex PCR, and TCRdb holds only the in-frame ones, with some missing. The table has 80,000 to 95,000 clones, about four fifths seen once. The sequencing used peripheral blood, collected from a patient treated with radiotherapy plus ipilimumab. This TCR was sampled from a human donor with non-small cell lung cancer that progressed on radiotherapy plus ipilimumab.

CDR3 protein: CSVEVSGRGYNEQFF. The CDR3 DNA is TGCAGCGTTGAAGTCAGCGGGAGAGGGTACAATGAGCAGTTCTTC. The chain employs TRBV29-1 and TRBJ2-1; 8 positions match TRBD2. The CDR3 consists of 15 residues. Per germline, CDR1 SQVTM and CDR2 ANQGSEA. J gave up 4 bases and V 1 base, and 6 bases lay outside the gene matches.